The 2 T cell receptor beta chains presented below share a single source sample, sequenced in a study of blood T cell repertoires in COVID-19. Repertoires were generated with immunoSEQ multiplex PCR, while TCRdb's copy carries only in-frame clones and drops some. The sample carries more than 300,000 clones, about nine tenths recorded once. The sample was peripheral blood. The receptor set was obtained from a woman aged 50 to 60 with COVID-19, enrolled during active disease.

The rearrangement joins TRBV7-2 to TRBJ2-1, with unresolved D. Germline V lookup: CDR1 SGHTA, CDR2 FQGNSA. The CDR3 loop spans 13 amino acids. V lost 3 bases, J lost 4 bases, and 7 bases lay in between. The CDR3 loop is CASSFTEYNEQFF. Here the CDR3 DNA reads TGTGCCAGCAGCTTTACAGAATACAATGAGCAGTTCTTC.

The chain couples TRBV5-1 to TRBJ1-2; the match to TRBD1 covers 7 bases. Germline V gene lookup returns CDR1 SGHRS and CDR2 YFSETQ. This CDR3 comprises 16 residues. Trimming removed 2 bases from V and 3 bases from J; junction bases left unmatched: 10. The CDR3 sequence: CASSFGTGEVYYGYTF. CDR3 coding DNA: TGCGCCAGCAGCTTTGGCACAGGGGAGGTCTACTATGGCTACACCTTC.